What follows are 17 T cell receptor beta chains derived from one specimen sequenced in a study of liver allograft versus peripheral blood T cells. Turning to the study itself: Liver transplant recipients had T cell receptor repertoires compared between transplanted liver and peripheral blood.

Using its own MiXCR run on the reads, TCRdb lists one record per CDR3 protein. The profile shows around 8,600 distinct CDR3 sequences, 15% to 20% of them singletons. The receptors stem from a human patient who had a liver transplant. Some T cells may possibly be graft donor cells.

The sample holds many counts of this clonotype. This chain joins TRBV7-9 and TRBJ1-5; D is unclear. Germline V gene data show CDR1 as SEHNR and CDR2 as FQNEAQ (reference sequence). The CDR3 is 14 amino acids. V dropped 1 base and J dropped 3 bases, with 7 bases sitting between them. Written as DNA, the CDR3 is TGTGCCAGCAGCTTAGGGCAGATCAATCAGCCCCAGCATTTT. Its translation is CASSLGQINQPQHF. Variable domain in full (rest from reference TRBV7-9 and TRBJ1-5): DTGVSQNPRHKITKRGQNVTFRCDPISEHNRLYWYRQTLGQGPEFLTYFQNEAQLEKSRLLSDRFSAERPKGSFSTLEIQRTEQGDSAMYLCASSLGQINQPQHFGDGTRLSIL.

This clonotype has just a few counts. The chain links TRBV7-9 to TRBJ2-1, with D maybe TRBD2 (7 bases). CDR3 length: 17 amino acids. Trimming left V 9 bases short and J 5 bases short, with 26 bases between. Germline loops: CDR1 SEHNR, CDR2 FQNEAQ (reference sequence). The CDR3, as DNA: TGTGCCAGTATCCGGCGGGGGCCGAGGATGCCTAACAATGAGCAGTTCTTC. Its protein product is CASIRRGPRMPNNEQFF.

The J gene is TRBJ1-2, the V gene TRBV27; D possibly corresponds to TRBD1 (6 bases). Germline CDR1 and CDR2: MNHEY and SMNVEV (reference sequence). Trimming took off 8 bases at V and 5 bases at J, with 18 bases between the two ends. CDR3 size: 14 residues. CDR3 region: CASGTTGNHYGYTF. As DNA, the CDR3 is TGTGCCAGCGGTACGACAGGAAACCATTATGGCTACACCTTC.

This clonotype is medium-sized by share. This sequence joins TRBV6-2 or TRBV6-3 and TRBJ1-4; D gene uncertain. CDR3 size: 17 residues. In germline, CDR1 is MNHEY, CDR2 SVGEGT. V was trimmed by 3 bases and J by 3 bases, leaving 17 bases between them. DNA of the CDR3: TGTGCCAGCAGTTATTTAGGTTCTTCTGCGGCTAATGAAAAACTGTTTTTT. Amino acid sequence: CASSYLGSSAANEKLFF.

This clonotype was seen more than once but under ten times. This chain links TRBV27 with TRBJ1-1, with D perhaps matching TRBD1 (5 bases). Germline V gene sequence: CDR1 MNHEY, CDR2 SMNVEV (reference sequence). The germline V and J ends were trimmed by 2 bases and 1 base, with 20 bases remaining between them. The CDR3 covers 18 residues. This CDR3 is CASSLRMPGLGPNTEAFF. Written as DNA, the CDR3 is TGTGCCAGCAGTTTAAGGATGCCAGGACTGGGGCCGAACACTGAAGCTTTCTTT.

This clonotype is categorized as medium-sized (0.01 to 0.1%). The V call is TRBV29-1, the J call TRBJ1-3; the D is unclear. The CDR3 runs 13 residues. CDR1 and CDR2 (germline): SQVTM, ANQGSEA. Trimming took off 4 bases at V and 1 base at J, with 8 bases between the two ends. The CDR3 here is CSVATASGNTIYF. CDR3 DNA sequence: TGCAGCGTTGCTACAGCTTCTGGAAACACCATATATTTT.

Concerning this clonotype itself: This may come from a read error, since a much larger clone is one base off. The gene calls are TRBV6-5 and TRBJ1-2; 10 nucleotides agree with TRBD1. Germline V CDR1 and CDR2: MNHEY, SVGAGI. CDR3 length: 15 amino acids. Losses at the gene ends were 0 bases for V and 3 bases for J; bases not matched to a gene: 1. DNA for the CDR3: TGTGCCAGCAGTTACTCGGGGACAGGGGACTATGGCTACACCTTC. Amino acid sequence: CASSYSGTGDYGYTF.

This clonotype was picked up a small number of times. The chain combines TRBV10-2 with TRBJ1-4; the D is unclear. The germline gives CDR1 WSHSY, CDR2 SAAADI. V was shortened by 3 bases and J by 6 bases, with 2 bases between the two germline ends. This CDR3 region has 11 residues. CDR3 bases: TGCGCCAGCAGTGACCATGAAAAACTGTTTTTT. As protein: CASSDHEKLFF.

This chain joins TRBV7-9 and TRBJ1-2; TRBD1 matches 7 bases. The CDR3 consists of 15 residues. Germline V CDR1 and CDR2: SEHNR, FQNEAQ (reference sequence). J lost 2 bases, V lost 4 bases, and 7 bases had no gene match. The DNA for the CDR3 is TGTGCCAGCAGCTCAAACGACAGGGCAAACTATGGCTACACCTTC. Protein: CASSSNDRANYGYTF.

This clonotype is labeled as large. The chain links TRBV7-2 to TRBJ1-6, with D uncertain. The CDR3 is 16 amino acids. With 5 bases removed from V and 0 bases from J, the gap between germline ends came to 11 bases. The V gene's germline CDR1 is SGHTA and CDR2 FQGNSA. CDR3 residues: CASSMTASSYNSPLHF. Here the CDR3 DNA reads TGTGCCAGCAGCATGACCGCCAGCTCCTATAATTCACCCCTCCACTTT.

This clonotype is termed medium-sized. This sequence joins TRBV27 and TRBJ1-1, with 7 bases that match TRBD1. CDR3 length equals 14 residues. Germline CDR1 reads MNHEY; CDR2 reads SMNVEV (reference sequence). With 6 bases clipped from V and 3 bases from J, the junction kept 7 bases outside the gene matches. CDR3 protein: CASSLTGTHTEAFF. CDR3 coding DNA: TGTGCCAGCAGCTTGACAGGGACCCACACTGAAGCTTTCTTT.

The V gene is TRBV9, the J gene TRBJ1-1; D gene ambiguous. Trimming stripped 4 bases from V and 1 base from J, with 11 bases between. Per the germline V gene, CDR1 is SGDLS and CDR2 is YYNGEE. The CDR3 runs to 14 residues. CDR3 coding DNA: TGTGCCAGCAGCCCGTACGGCGGGAACACTGAAGCTTTCTTT. Its protein product is CASSPYGGNTEAFF.

This clonotype rates as medium-sized. V is TRBV6-5 and J is TRBJ1-6; D not resolved. V shed 2 bases and J shed 0 bases, with 5 bases lying between them. This CDR3 is built from 15 residues. Germline V gene sequence: CDR1 MNHEY, CDR2 SVGAGI. DNA for the CDR3: TGTGCCAGCAGTTACGGGTTCTCCTATAATTCACCCCTCCACTTT. This codes for CASSYGFSYNSPLHF.

By frequency in the sample, this clonotype is medium-sized (0.01 to 0.1%). This chain connects TRBV19 to TRBJ1-6, with D tentatively TRBD1 (6 bases). The V end was cut by 7 bases, the J end by 7 bases, with 17 bases between. Looked up from germline, CDR1 is LNHDA and CDR2 is SQIVND (reference sequence). The CDR3 contains 15 residues. The CDR3 DNA is TGTGCCAGTAACAGCCCCGGGGGCTTAAATTCACCCCTCCACTTT. It encodes CASNSPGGLNSPLHF.

Judged by abundance, this clonotype is medium-sized (0.01 to 0.1%). The chain links TRBV6-6 to TRBJ1-1; possibly TRBD1 for D (5 bases). The V end lost 5 bases, the J end lost 8 bases, and 9 bases lay between the germline ends. CDR1 and CDR2 (germline): MNHNY, SVGAGI (reference sequence). The CDR3 loop spans 11 amino acids. CDR3 in DNA: TGTGCCAGCAGTCCTAACAGGGAAGCTTTCTTT. Protein sequence: CASSPNREAFF.

This clonotype is labeled as medium-sized (0.01 to 0.1%). This chain links TRBV19 with TRBJ1-4; no definite D call. Germline CDR1 and CDR2: LNHDA and SQIVND (reference sequence). V was trimmed by 8 bases and J by 8 bases, leaving 15 bases between them. The CDR3 length is 13 residues. CDR3 protein: CASSMGGREKLFF. The CDR3 region has the DNA TGTGCCAGTTCTATGGGAGGGAGAGAAAAACTGTTTTTT.

The sample holds many counts of this clonotype. The V and J genes are TRBV11-2 and TRBJ2-7; a possible D gene is TRBD1 (5 bases). CDR1 is SGHAT, CDR2 FQNNGV, per germline. V lost 1 base, J lost 4 bases, and 5 bases lay in between. The CDR3 runs to 12 residues. The DNA of the CDR3 is TGTGCCAGCAGCTTAGGACAGTACGAGCAGTACTTC. It yields the protein CASSLGQYEQYF. The full variable domain, in which reference TRBV11-2 and TRBJ2-7 provide the parts outside the CDR3, is EAGVAQSPRYKIIEKRQSVAFWCNPISGHATLYWYQQILGQGPKLLIQFQNNGVVDDSQLPKDRFSAERLKGVDSTLKIQPAKLEDSAVYLCASSLGQYEQYFGPGTRLTVT.